The source of this T cell receptor (beta chain) is a study of cytomegalovirus exposure and HLA in healthy donors (dated by TCRdb to between 2016 and 2019). Regarding the complete study: In an earlier analysis of fewer than 750 of the donors, around 290 Gb of sequence data and approximately 120 million unique TCR beta sequences from about 190 million T cells were reported. To study patterns of TCR occurrence, a later analysis re-analyzed previously published TCR beta repertoires from 550 to 800 donors and added high-resolution HLA genotyping. Besides the first cohort of some 670 subjects, a separate validation cohort made up of over 100 different subjects was used. On average, around 200,000 unique TCR beta nucleotide sequences were sequenced per donor among 398 genotyped donors of the cohort, with 15% to 20% of those sequences being non-productive. The number of typed donors differed by locus: roughly 629-640 for A, B, C, DRB1 and DQB1; 500 to 550 for DQA1; approximately 600 for DPA1; and roughly 450 for DPB1. About 280 gigabases of sequencing data and approximately 93 million unique TCR sequences were included in an early release covering about 600 HLA-typed donors. Every discovery cohort repertoire had been produced on one sequencing platform. Of the roughly 390 genotyped donors, roughly 80% fell in the genetic ancestry cluster associated with self-reported Caucasian donors. The later analysis used no new phenotypic data to find candidate immune exposures, relying instead on TCR beta sequences and their occurrence across donors. Genome-wide SNP genotypes for about 55% of the roughly 670 donors were used in a later genetic analysis, which treated that subset as a discovery cohort. Donor age, sex, ethnicity and CMV serostatus were collected together with the repertoire data. Five DR-DQ haplotypes were handled as single units for association and clustering, since linkage in the cohort was strong. HLA typing covered class I and class II loci at four-digit resolution. To decide whether each TCR beta V gene segment behaved as functional or pseudogenic, an earlier analysis of fewer than 750 of the donors relied on high-throughput TCR beta sequencing. To predict cytomegalovirus infection status, the study brought together high-throughput TCR immunosequencing, statistical association of individual TCRs with disease status, and machine learning. The study was designed to test whether signatures of past pathogen exposure could be identified by cataloging public T cell receptors. The study profiled the T cell repertoires of more than 500 subjects by immunosequencing and related them to cytomegalovirus serostatus.

This clone was seen once. No cognate antigen has been identified for it. The sample holds no much larger clone one base away, and base qualities are not on file. The method behind the library was the immunoSEQ multiplex PCR assay. For the multiplex PCR, a mixture combining 60 forward primers for TCR Vbeta segments and 13 reverse primers for TCR Jbeta segments was used. Amplification of the CDR3 region of rearranged TCR beta genes was performed with a multiplex PCR assay on genomic DNA. On the Illumina HiSeq System, the amplified TCR beta libraries were sequenced as 87-base-pair reads. As for the original processing: A later analysis tallied roughly 78 million unique TCR beta chains across the roughly 610 repertoires, and 10 million to 11 million of those chains were shared by two or more donors. A nearest-neighbor algorithm error-corrected the raw reads and collapsed the reads into unique sequences, merging closely related sequences to remove PCR and sequencing errors. To assign V, D and J gene segments, CDR3 sequences were aligned to IMGT reference sequences. For a sequence to be retained, at least a six-nucleotide match to both a V gene segment and a J gene segment was required. A rearrangement was called productive if the CDR3 had no stop codons and remained in frame with V and J, and every other rearrangement was called non-productive. CDR3 was defined according to IMGT convention as the region running from the second conserved V-encoded cysteine to the conserved J-encoded phenylalanine. Sequences without an unambiguous match to a single V gene segment were excluded from the earlier analysis of about 630 of the donors. An earlier analysis of under 750 of the donors called V segments functional above 56.7% productive rearrangements and segregating when the between-donor standard deviation exceeded 5%. A statistical classification framework was developed to diagnose cytomegalovirus status using the catalog of TCR beta chain sequences. In a later analysis, TCR nucleotide sequences were compared against IMGT/GENE-DB human TR gene sequences so that V and J genes could be assigned. The TCRdist pipeline was used in a later analysis to assign CDR3 sequences and most-parsimonious VDJ recombination scenarios. In a later analysis, each TCR beta chain was defined by its CDR3 amino acid sequence together with its V-gene family, and reads lacking a unique V-gene family were excluded. A later analysis removed roughly 590 highly shared, low-generation-probability nucleotide sequences to deal with suspected cross-contamination and a sequencing artifact. For each public chain, a later analysis derived a clonal expansion index from normalized ranks of inferred template counts within each repertoire. In a later analysis, generation probabilities were computed using a VDJ recombination model fitted to out-of-frame rearrangements, and the results were checked against IGoR. A later analysis scored TCR-TCR, TCR-HLA and TCR-CMV co-occurrence with hypergeometric tests, applying a repertoire-size bias correction to TCR pairs. To estimate false discovery rates, a later analysis permuted the HLA or CMV assignments 20 times. In a later analysis, co-occurring TCRs were grouped using DBSCAN, with TCRdist sequence similarity added in when clustering inside HLA-allele-positive subsets. Repertoires with fewer than 30,000 or more than 120,000 public chains were left out of co-occurrence clustering, as were five repertoires with anomalous nucleotide sharing. TCRdb limited this immuneACCESS table to in-frame rearrangements with V and J called. A share of clones is missing; checked studies link under half to unresolved V genes, and the rest is unexplained. That table gives V, J and clone size, and the DNA gave D and trimming. The sample table lists 100,000 or so clones, about three quarters of them with a count of one. Together, the top ten hold 8.6% of the sample.

General conclusions and limits of the study: The authors suggested that the approach could potentially be extended to other disease states and immunological phenotypes. Some IMGT-functional V segments, including TRBV6-2 and TRBV6-3, could not be distinguished by the 87-base-pair reads and were therefore excluded. Presence/absence analyses assumed roughly uniform sequencing depth across donors, an assumption that may not hold. An earlier analysis of approximately 590 of the donors showed that most TCR beta V segments appeared in productive rearrangements either about 87% or about 30% of the time, which broadly matched IMGT annotations. A few of the identified cytomegalovirus-associated TCR beta chains were confirmed in vitro to be specific for cytomegalovirus antigens. When HLA alleles, especially DR and DQ, strongly co-occurred, TCR associations were difficult to assign to individual alleles. Cytomegalovirus status was reported to be diagnosed by the classifier with high specificity and sensitivity in both the original and validation cohorts. Immune exposure information for the cohort was limited to CMV serostatus. While some public TCRs were present in many individuals, most TCR sequences turned up only very rarely across donors. Compared with equally common non-associated chains, HLA-associated TCR beta chains in a later analysis were more clonally expanded and had lower generation probabilities. In a later analysis, most CMV-associated TCR beta chains were found to appear HLA-restricted, with HLA associations seemingly driven largely by CMV exposure. Correlated functional status among segregating V segments might be attributable to linkage disequilibrium, but an unknown experimental factor could not be ruled out. In the study, 150 to 200 TCR beta chains were listed as associated with cytomegalovirus. In a later analysis, several top co-occurrence clusters were reported to appear linked to parvovirus B19, influenza, CMV and Epstein-Barr virus. V-gene and J-gene trimming of TCR beta chains was associated with a missense DCLRE1C variant in a later genetic analysis, and the association was replicated in an independent cohort. A further reported finding was that TCR beta sequences accurately predicted the HLA-A and HLA-B alleles for most subjects in the first cohort. The earlier analysis of fewer than 750 of the donors excluded some 15 rarely observed V segments, including chromosome 9 orphons, because counts were too low. This cohort had only TCR beta chains sequenced, and the lack of alpha or paired-chain data limited which features could be detected. According to a later genetic analysis, donors in an Asian-associated ancestry cluster had fewer N-insertions in productive TCRs than the approximately 610-donor mean. Specific HLA alleles were associated with 15,000 to 20,000 TCR beta sequences at a false discovery rate of 0.05 in a later analysis. In a later analysis, TCR association rates were found to vary across HLA loci, with the most associated TCRs seen for DRB1 alleles and the fewest for HLA-C alleles. HLA typing was unavailable for some donors at each locus, so association tests used only the typed subset. A cluster of highly shared sequence variants was judged likely to be a technical artifact of the sequencing pipeline.

The cohort consisted of approximately 670 healthy bone marrow donors. All cohort members were sampled while nominally healthy, although unrecorded immune exposures were likely present. The donor was CMV seropositive and belonged to the group of over 250 seropositive cohort members. A peripheral blood sample was collected from each donor, and TCR beta sequencing was performed on peripheral blood mononuclear cells. The Qiagen DNeasy Blood Extraction Kit was used to extract genomic DNA from the blood cell samples. The CDR3 has 14 amino acids, counting the end cysteine and phenylalanine. The only DNA kept is the CDR3, 42 bases in frame from the first base. Trimming removed 2 bases from V and 1 base from J, leaving 8 bases between the germline ends. Sequences SGHRS (CDR1) and YFSETQ (CDR2) are obtained from the germline V gene.

The clonotype comes from a woman aged 40 to 55 in good health and CMV-seropositive. Sequenced: PBMCs. The sequence links TRBV5-1 to TRBJ2-3; the D gene is perhaps TRBD2, on 7 matching bases. DNA sequence: TGCGCCAGCAGCTTAGGGGGGGGCACAGATACGCAGTATTTT. Its protein is CASSLGGGTDTQYF.